The TCR beta chain described here comes from a study of shared clonotypes between healthy human individuals. As to this clone: What it recognizes is unknown.

Clones were read by immunoSEQ multiplex PCR, and TCRdb kept only the in-frame ones, dropping some. Among over 800,000 clones listed, around 92% were seen once. The CDR3 has 18 residues. The germline CDR1 and CDR2 sequences are SGHNT and YENEEA. J gave up 7 bases and V 0 bases, and 9 bases lay outside the gene matches. The study's findings and limits: Generation of non-shared clonotypes was less probable than generation of clonotypes shared by all four donors. Approximately 4.9% of naive CD4 clonotypes were shared across several donors. Sampling covered nothing but blood. Tissue TCR repertoires likely differ from those found in blood.

Naive CD8 cells, CD45RO-negative and positively selected for CCR7, excluded terminally differentiated effector memory CD45RA+ cells. Only Caucasian adults living in Nashville, Tennessee made up the donor group. The clonotype originates from a man between 25 and 39 years old in good health. The chain joins TRBV11-3 to TRBJ2-1; 13 nucleotides agree with TRBD2. Source material: naive CD8+ T cells sorted from blood. The CDR3 bases are TGTGCCAGCAGCTTAGATCCCCGGACTAGCGGGAGTGTGAATGAGCAGTTCTTC. Its protein product is CASSLDPRTSGSVNEQFF. The entire variable domain, with the rest obtained from reference TRBV11-3 and TRBJ2-1, is as follows: EAGVVQSPRYKIIEKKQPVAFWCNPISGHNTLYWYLQNLGQGPELLIRYENEEAVDDSQLPKDRFSAERLKGVDSTLKIQPAELGDSAVYLCASSLDPRTSGSVNEQFFGPGTRLTVL.